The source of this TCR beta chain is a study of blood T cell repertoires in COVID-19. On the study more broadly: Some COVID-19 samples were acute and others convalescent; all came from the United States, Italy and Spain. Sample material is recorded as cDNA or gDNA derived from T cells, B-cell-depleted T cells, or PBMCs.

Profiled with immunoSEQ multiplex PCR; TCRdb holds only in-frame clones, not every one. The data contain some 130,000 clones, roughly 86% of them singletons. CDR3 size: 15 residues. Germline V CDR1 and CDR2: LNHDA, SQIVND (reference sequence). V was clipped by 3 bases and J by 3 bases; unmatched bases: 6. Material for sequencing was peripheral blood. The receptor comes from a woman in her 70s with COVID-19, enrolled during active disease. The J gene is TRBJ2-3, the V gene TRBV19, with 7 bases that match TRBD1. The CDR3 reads CASSIETRGTDTQYF. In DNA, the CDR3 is TGTGCCAGTAGTATCGAGACCAGGGGGACAGATACGCAGTATTTT.